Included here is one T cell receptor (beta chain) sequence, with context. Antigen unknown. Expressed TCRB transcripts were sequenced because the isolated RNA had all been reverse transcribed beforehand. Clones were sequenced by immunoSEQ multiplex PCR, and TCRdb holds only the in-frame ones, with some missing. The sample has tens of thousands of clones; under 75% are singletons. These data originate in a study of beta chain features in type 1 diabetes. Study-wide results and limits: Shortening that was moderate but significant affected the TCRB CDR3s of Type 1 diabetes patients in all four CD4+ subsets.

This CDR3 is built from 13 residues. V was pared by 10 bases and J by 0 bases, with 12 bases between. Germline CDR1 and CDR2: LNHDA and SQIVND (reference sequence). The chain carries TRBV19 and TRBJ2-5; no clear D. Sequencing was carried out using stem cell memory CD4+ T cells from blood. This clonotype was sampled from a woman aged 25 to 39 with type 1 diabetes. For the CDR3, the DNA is TGTGCCATCAGTCCGTCGTACCAAGAGACCCAGTACTTC. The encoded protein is CAISPSYQETQYF. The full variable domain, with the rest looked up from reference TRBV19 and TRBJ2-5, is DGGITQSPKYLFRKEGQNVTLSCEQNLNHDAMYWYRQDPGQGLRLIYYSQIVNDFQKGDIAEGYSVSREKKESFPLTVTSAQKNPTAFYLCAISPSYQETQYFGPGTRLLVL.